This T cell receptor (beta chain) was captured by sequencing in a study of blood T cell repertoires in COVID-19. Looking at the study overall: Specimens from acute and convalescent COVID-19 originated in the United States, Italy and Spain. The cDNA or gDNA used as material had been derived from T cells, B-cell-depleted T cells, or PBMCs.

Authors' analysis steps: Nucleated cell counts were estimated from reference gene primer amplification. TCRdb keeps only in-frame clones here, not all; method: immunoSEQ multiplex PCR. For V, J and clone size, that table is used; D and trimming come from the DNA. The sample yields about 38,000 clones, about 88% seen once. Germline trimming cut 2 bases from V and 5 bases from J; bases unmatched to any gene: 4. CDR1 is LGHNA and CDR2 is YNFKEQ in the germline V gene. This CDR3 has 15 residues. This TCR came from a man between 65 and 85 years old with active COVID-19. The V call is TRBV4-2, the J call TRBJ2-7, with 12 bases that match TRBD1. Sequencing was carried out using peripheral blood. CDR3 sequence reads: CASSQRDRGRHEQYF. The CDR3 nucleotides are TGTGCCAGCAGCCAACGGGACAGGGGGCGGCACGAGCAGTACTTC.